This T cell receptor (beta chain) was documented in a study of T cell repertoires in cytomegalovirus infection (dated by TCRdb to about 2019). The study in broad terms: The HLA type of each donor mattered for the analysis, because public TCR beta signatures pointed to carriage of CMV infection along with the matching HLA type. What the research found in general, with its limitations: The ex vivo response was dominated by HLA-C-restricted CMV-specific TCR beta clonotypes, and the single most frequent clonotype in two of eight donors was supplied by these HLA-C-restricted clonotypes. Cumulative frequency of public TCR beta family members discriminated carriers of CMV infection plus the relevant HLA type in this cohort and an independent approximately 400-donor cohort.

This clonotype occurred a few times. The antigen it recognizes is unknown. No base quality values were provided; no much bigger clone lies one nucleotide off. The reads were generated on an Illumina HiSeq 1500. Using fastp trimming at Q25 and MiXCR clonotype assembly, TCRdb reanalyzed the public sequencing data and kept in-frame beta chains. Rows are combined by CDR3 protein, so each entry shows the most common genes and DNA. The sample contains hundreds of thousands of distinct CDR3 sequences, 22% of them found a single time. The top ten clonotypes cover around a sixth of the sample. This TCR came from a human donor in good health (CMV status not recorded). Some clones in this sample may be carry-over from other donors' samples. Sequencing was performed on CD8+ T cells from PBMCs.

CDR3 sequence: CSVASRDGGYEQYF. The DNA sequence follows: TGCAGCGTTGCCAGCCGGGACGGTGGCTACGAGCAGTACTTC. The sequence links TRBV29-1 to TRBJ2-7, with the D assignment possibly TRBD1 or TRBD2, given 5 matching bases for each. V gives up 4 bases and J gives up 3 bases, and the segment between their germline ends measures 16 bases. From cysteine to phenylalanine, the CDR3 is 14 amino acids long. Of the read, only the CDR3 DNA is kept; its 42 bases are in frame from base 1. Looking up the germline V gene yields CDR1 SQVTM and CDR2 ANQGSEA.